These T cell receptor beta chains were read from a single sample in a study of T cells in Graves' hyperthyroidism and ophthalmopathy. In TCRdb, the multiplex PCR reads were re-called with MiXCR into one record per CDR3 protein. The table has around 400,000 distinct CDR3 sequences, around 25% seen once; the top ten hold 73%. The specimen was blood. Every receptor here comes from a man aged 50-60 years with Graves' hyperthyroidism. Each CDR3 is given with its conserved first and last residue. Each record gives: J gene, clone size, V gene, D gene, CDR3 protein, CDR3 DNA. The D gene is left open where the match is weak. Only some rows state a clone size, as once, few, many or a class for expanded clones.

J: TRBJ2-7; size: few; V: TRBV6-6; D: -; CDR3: CASSYIKVNGLYEQYF; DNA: TGTGCCAGCAGTTACATCAAGGTCAACGGATTGTACGAGCAGTACTTC
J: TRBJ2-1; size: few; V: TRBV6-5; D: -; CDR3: CASSYSGGTSYNEQFF; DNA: TGTGCCAGCAGTTACTCGGGAGGCACCTCCTACAATGAGCAGTTCTTC
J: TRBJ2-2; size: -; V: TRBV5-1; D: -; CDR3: CASSEGSTGELFF; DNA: TGCGCCAGCAGCGAAGGATCCACCGGGGAGCTGTTTTTT
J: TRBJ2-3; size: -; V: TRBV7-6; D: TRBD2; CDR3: CASSLGLAGTLYTQYF; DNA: TGTGCCAGCAGCTTGGGACTAGCGGGAACGTTGTATACGCAGTATTTT
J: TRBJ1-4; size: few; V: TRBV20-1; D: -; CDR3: CSAVPGGTNEKLFF; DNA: TGCAGTGCTGTCCCCGGTGGAACTAATGAAAAACTGTTTTTT
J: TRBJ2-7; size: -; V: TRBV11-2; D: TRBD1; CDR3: CASSISGTGGFYEQYF; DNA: TGTGCCAGCAGCATATCCGGGACAGGGGGATTCTACGAGCAGTACTTC
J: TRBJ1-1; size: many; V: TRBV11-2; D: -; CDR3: CASSLDYDTEAFF; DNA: TGTGCCAGCAGCTTAGATTATGACACTGAAGCTTTCTTT
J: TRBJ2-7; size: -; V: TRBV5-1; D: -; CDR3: CASSQFGAEQYF; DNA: TGCGCCAGCAGCCAATTTGGGGCCGAGCAGTACTTC
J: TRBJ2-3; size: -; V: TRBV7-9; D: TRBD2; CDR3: CASSPQYGTSSFPATQYF; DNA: TGTGCCAGCAGCCCACAATATGGGACTAGCTCTTTTCCAGCTACGCAGTATTTT
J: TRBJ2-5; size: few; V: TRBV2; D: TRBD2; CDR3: CASSKTSGRVETQYF; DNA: TGTGCCAGCAGTAAGACTAGCGGGAGAGTGGAGACCCAGTACTTC
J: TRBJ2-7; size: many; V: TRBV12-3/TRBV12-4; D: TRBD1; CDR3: CASSLIQGEGYEQYF; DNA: TGTGCCAGCAGTTTGATACAGGGGGAAGGGTACGAGCAGTACTTC
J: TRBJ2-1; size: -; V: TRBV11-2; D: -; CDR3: CASSLKGVWSYNEQFF; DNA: TGTGCCAGCAGCTTAAAAGGGGTATGGAGTTACAATGAGCAGTTCTTC
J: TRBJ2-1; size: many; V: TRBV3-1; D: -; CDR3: CASSQDWPGTDEQFF; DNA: TGTGCCAGCAGCCAAGATTGGCCGGGGACGGATGAGCAGTTCTTC
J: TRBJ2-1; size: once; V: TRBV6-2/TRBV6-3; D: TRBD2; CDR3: CASTRGRAYSYNEQFF; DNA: TGTGCCAGCACTCGGGGGAGGGCTTACTCCTACAATGAGCAGTTCTTC
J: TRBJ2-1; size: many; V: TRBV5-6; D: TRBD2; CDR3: CASSFERDDAYNEQFF; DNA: TGTGCCAGCAGCTTTGAGCGGGACGACGCCTACAATGAGCAGTTCTTC
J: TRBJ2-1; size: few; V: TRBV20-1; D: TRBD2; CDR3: CSVRGGSRYNEQFF; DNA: TGCAGTGTTCGGGGCGGGAGTCGCTACAATGAGCAGTTCTTC
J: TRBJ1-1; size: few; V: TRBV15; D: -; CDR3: CATSRDHGQMNTEAFF; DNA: TGTGCCACCAGCAGAGATCACGGACAGATGAACACTGAAGCTTTCTTT
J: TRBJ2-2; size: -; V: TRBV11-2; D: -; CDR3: CASSNKATGELFF; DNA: TGTGCCAGCAGCAACAAGGCAACCGGGGAGCTGTTTTTT
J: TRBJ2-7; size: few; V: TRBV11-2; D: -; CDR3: CASSHVNEQYF; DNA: TGTGCCAGCAGCCACGTTAACGAGCAGTACTTC
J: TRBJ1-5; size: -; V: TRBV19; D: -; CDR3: CASRLPGQTNQPQHF; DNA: TGTGCCAGTAGATTGCCGGGGCAGACCAATCAGCCCCAGCATTTT
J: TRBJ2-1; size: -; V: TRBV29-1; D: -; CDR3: CSVEEVMGEQFF; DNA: TGCAGCGTTGAAGAGGTGATGGGTGAGCAGTTCTTC
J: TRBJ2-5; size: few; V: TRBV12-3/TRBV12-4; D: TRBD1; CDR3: CASSLAGQGYQETQYF; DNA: TGTGCCAGCAGTTTAGCGGGACAGGGTTACCAAGAGACCCAGTACTTC
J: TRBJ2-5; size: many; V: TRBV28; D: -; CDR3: CASSHRQSQETQYF; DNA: TGTGCCAGCAGCCACCGACAGTCCCAAGAGACCCAGTACTTC
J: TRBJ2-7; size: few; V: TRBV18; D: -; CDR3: CASSPSSDGYEQYF; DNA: TGTGCCAGCTCACCAAGCTCGGACGGCTACGAGCAGTACTTC
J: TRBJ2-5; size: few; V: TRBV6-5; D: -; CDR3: CASSSRLEETQYF; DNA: TGTGCCAGCAGTTCAAGACTAGAAGAGACCCAGTACTTC
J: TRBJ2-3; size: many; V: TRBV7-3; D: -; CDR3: CASSLQGTDTQYF; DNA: TGTGCCAGCAGCTTACAGGGCACAGATACGCAGTATTTT
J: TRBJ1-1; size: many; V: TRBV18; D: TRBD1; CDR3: CASSPPQGATEAFF; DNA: TGTGCCAGCTCACCACCCCAGGGGGCCACTGAAGCTTTCTTT
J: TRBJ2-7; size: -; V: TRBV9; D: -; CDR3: CASSAQTGAYEQYF; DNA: TGTGCCAGCAGCGCCCAGACGGGGGCCTACGAGCAGTACTTC
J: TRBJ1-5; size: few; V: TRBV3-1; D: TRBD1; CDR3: CASSPGQGYQPQHF; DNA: TGTGCCAGCAGCCCGGGACAGGGGTATCAGCCCCAGCATTTT
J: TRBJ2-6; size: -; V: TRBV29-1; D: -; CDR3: CSVPTSRSGANVLTF; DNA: TGCAGCGTACCGACGTCCCGCTCTGGGGCCAACGTCCTGACTTTC
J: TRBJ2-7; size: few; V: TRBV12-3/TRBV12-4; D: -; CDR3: CASSPGLGRGNEQYF; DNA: TGTGCCAGCAGTCCAGGACTGGGGAGAGGCAATGAGCAGTACTTC
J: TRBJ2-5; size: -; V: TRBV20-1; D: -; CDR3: CSARERSSATQYF; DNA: TGCAGTGCTAGAGAACGGTCTAGCGCGACCCAGTACTTC
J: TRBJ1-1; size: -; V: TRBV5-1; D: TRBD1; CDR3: CASSSTGGHTEAFF; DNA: TGCGCCAGCAGCAGCACAGGGGGCCACACTGAAGCTTTCTTT
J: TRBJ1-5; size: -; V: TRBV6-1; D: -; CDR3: CASSGLSNQPQHF; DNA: TGTGCCAGCAGTGGTCTTAGCAATCAGCCCCAGCATTTT
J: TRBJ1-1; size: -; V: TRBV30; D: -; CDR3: CAWRATAGVRDTEAFF; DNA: TGTGCCTGGAGGGCGACGGCAGGGGTAAGGGACACTGAAGCTTTCTTT
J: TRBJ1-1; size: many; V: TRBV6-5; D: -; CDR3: CASSYGRALTVNTEAFF; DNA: TGTGCCAGCAGTTACGGCCGGGCTCTAACAGTGAACACTGAAGCTTTCTTT
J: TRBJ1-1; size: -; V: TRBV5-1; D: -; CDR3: CASSSPSRENTEAFF; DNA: TGCGCCAGCAGTTCACCAAGCCGGGAGAACACTGAAGCTTTCTTT
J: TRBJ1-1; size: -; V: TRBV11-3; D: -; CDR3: CASSPPGRTNTEAFF; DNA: TGTGCCAGCAGCCCCCCGGGACGGACGAACACTGAAGCTTTCTTT
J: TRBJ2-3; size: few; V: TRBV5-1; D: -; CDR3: CASSSSGTRESRTQYF; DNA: TGCGCCAGCAGCTCCTCCGGGACCCGTGAGAGTCGCACGCAGTATTTT
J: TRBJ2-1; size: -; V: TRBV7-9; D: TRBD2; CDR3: CASSLARLAGTGSSYNEQFF; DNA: TGTGCCAGCAGCTTAGCGAGACTAGCGGGGACCGGTAGCTCCTACAATGAGCAGTTCTTC
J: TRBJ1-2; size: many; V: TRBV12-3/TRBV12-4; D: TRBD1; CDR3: CASSDRGGYTF; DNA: TGTGCCAGCAGTGACAGGGGCGGCTACACCTTC
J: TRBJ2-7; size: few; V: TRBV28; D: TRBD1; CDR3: CASSQPGQGAYERYF; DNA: TGTGCCAGCAGTCAACCGGGACAGGGTGCCTACGAGCGGTACTTC
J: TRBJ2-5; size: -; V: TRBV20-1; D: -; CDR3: CSARDSRQTKAETQYF; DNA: TGCAGTGCTAGAGATAGCCGACAAACCAAGGCCGAGACCCAGTACTTC
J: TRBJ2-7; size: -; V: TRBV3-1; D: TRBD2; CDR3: CASSQAGGTEQYF; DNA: TGTGCCAGCAGCCAAGCGGGAGGGACCGAGCAGTACTTC
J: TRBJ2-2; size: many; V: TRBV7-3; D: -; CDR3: CASSLYRDTGELFF; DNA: TGTGCCAGCAGCCTTTACAGGGACACCGGGGAGCTGTTTTTT
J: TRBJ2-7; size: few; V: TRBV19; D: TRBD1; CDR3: CASSIGTGLTEQYF; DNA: TGTGCCAGTAGTATCGGGACAGGGTTAACCGAGCAGTACTTC
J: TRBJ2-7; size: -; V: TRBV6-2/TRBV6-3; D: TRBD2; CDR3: CASSYRPTSGGFYEQYF; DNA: TGTGCCAGCAGTTACAGGCCGACTAGCGGGGGCTTCTACGAGCAGTACTTC
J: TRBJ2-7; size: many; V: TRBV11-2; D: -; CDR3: CASSLVQDTYEQYF; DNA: TGTGCCAGCAGCTTAGTTCAGGACACCTACGAGCAGTACTTC
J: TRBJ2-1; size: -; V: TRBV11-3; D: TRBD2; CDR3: CASSSELAGGIYNEQFF; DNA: TGTGCCAGCAGCTCGGAACTAGCGGGAGGTATCTACAATGAGCAGTTCTTC
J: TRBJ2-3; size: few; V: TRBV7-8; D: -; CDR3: CASRNPLSSTDTQYF; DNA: TGCGCCAGCAGAAACCCCTTAAGTAGCACAGATACGCAGTATTTT
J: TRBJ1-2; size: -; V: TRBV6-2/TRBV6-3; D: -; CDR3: CASSYSYTGGYTF; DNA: TGTGCCAGCAGTTACTCGTATACGGGGGGCTACACCTTC
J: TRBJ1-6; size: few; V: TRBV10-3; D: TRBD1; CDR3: CAVGQGDSSPLHF; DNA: TGTGCCGTCGGACAGGGCGACTCTTCACCCCTCCACTTT
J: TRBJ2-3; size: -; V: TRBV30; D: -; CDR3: CAWAPSPRDTQYF; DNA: TGTGCCTGGGCGCCCTCCCCCCGAGATACGCAGTATTTT
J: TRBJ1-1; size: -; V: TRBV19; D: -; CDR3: CASIPYGPSNTEAFF; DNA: TGTGCCAGTATCCCCTATGGACCTTCGAACACTGAAGCTTTCTTT
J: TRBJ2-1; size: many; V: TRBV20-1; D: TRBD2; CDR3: CSARSVAGGPNNEQFF; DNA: TGCAGTGCTAGGTCTGTAGCGGGAGGGCCGAACAATGAGCAGTTCTTC
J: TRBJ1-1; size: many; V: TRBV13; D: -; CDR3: CASSLMPGQNTEAFF; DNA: TGTGCCAGCAGCTTAATGCCCGGTCAGAACACTGAAGCTTTCTTT
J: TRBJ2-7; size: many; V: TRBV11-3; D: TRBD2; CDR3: CASSLRGAGTSGRSYEQYF; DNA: TGTGCCAGCAGCCTCCGGGGGGCCGGGACTAGCGGGCGCAGCTACGAGCAGTACTTC
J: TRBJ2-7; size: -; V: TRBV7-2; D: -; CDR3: CASSIGSDGYFEQYF; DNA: TGTGCCAGTAGTATAGGCTCTGACGGATACTTCGAGCAGTACTTC